This T cell receptor beta chain was sequenced in a study of STAT5B mutations in CD4+ large granular lymphocyte leukemia. Original processing methods: The detection floor for productive clonotype frequency was 2.59 x 10-5. Sequencing was performed with immunoSEQ multiplex PCR; in TCRdb, only in-frame clones are kept and a portion is missing. Clone size and the V and J calls come from that table; the DNA yielded D and trimming. Counted here are approximately 31,000 clones, less than 80% occurring once; the ten biggest clones make up around 1%. The germline CDR1 and CDR2 sequences are SGDLS and YYNGEE. V was pared by 0 bases and J by 6 bases, with 6 bases of the junction left unmatched. CDR3 size: 18 residues. Controls came from buffy coats of healthy blood donors.

This chain uses TRBV9 with TRBJ2-2; 15 nucleotides line up with TRBD2. The receptor's source is a human donor in good health. Sample: CD4+ T cells from blood buffy coats. The CDR3 loop is CASSVGTSGRAFSGELFF. CDR3 nucleotide sequence: TGTGCCAGCAGCGTAGGGACTAGCGGGAGGGCCTTTTCCGGGGAGCTGTTTTTT.